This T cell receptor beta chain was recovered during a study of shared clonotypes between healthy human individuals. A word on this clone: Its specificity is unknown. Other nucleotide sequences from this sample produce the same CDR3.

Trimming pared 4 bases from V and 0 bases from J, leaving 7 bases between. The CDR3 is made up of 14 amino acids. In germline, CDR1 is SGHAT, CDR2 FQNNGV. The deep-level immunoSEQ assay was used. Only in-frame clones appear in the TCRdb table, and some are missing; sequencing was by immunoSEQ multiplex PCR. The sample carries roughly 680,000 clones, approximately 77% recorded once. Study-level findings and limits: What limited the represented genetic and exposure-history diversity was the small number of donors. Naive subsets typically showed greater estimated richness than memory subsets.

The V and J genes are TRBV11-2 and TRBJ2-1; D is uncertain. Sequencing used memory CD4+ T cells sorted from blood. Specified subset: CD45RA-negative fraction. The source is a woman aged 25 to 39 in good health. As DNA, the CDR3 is TGTGCCAGCAGCTCCGGAAGCTCCTACAATGAGCAGTTCTTC. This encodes CASSSGSSYNEQFF.